The sequence of this T cell receptor beta chain was determined in a study of early T cells in non-severe SARS-CoV-2 infection. The wider study: Chains stayed unpaired after sequencing of bulk RNA from unsorted whole blood. General observations from the study: Sequences matched to VDJdb favored anti-spike CD8 responses, while private and CD4 specificities were missed.

Researchers tagged individual cDNA molecules with unique molecular identifiers. TCRdb re-analysed the 5' RACE reads in MiXCR, keeping a single row per CDR3 protein. The sample lists roughly 51,000 distinct CDR3 sequences, 7.7% seen once, with around 6.1% in the top ten. This clonotype was seen many times. Antigen: not known. Germline V CDR1 and CDR2: SGHDN, FVKESK. Trimming left V 2 bases short and J 3 bases short, with 5 bases between. CDR3 length: 13 residues. The chain couples TRBV14 to TRBJ2-1; D not certain. The clonotype comes from an adult who was a healthcare worker with PCR-confirmed SARS-CoV-2 infection or an uninfected control (not recorded which). The sequenced material came from whole blood. The CDR3 region has the DNA TGTGCCAGCAGCCAAAATATCTACAATGAGCAGTTCTTC. Its protein product is CASSQNIYNEQFF.